Described below is a single T cell receptor beta chain sequence and its context. Profiled with immunoSEQ multiplex PCR; TCRdb holds only in-frame clones, not every one. The sample records about 81,000 clones, 81% being singletons. The record originates from a study of technical replicates of blood from several donors. V shed 0 bases and J shed 7 bases, with 11 bases lying between them. Germline lookup yields CDR1 SGDLS and CDR2 YYNGEE. CDR3 length: 13 residues. The sequencing sample was made of PBMCs. This TCR came from a human donor in good health. Some clones in this sample may be carry-over from other donors' samples. The chain has TRBV9 and TRBJ2-7, with D tentatively TRBD2 (5 bases). The CDR3 loop is CASSVAVGGEQYF. In DNA form, the CDR3 reads TGTGCCAGCAGCGTAGCGGTAGGCGGGGAGCAGTACTTC. Complete variable domain (other parts from reference TRBV9 and TRBJ2-7): DSGVTQTPKHLITATGQRVTLRCSPRSGDLSVYWYQQSLDQGLQFLIQYYNGEERAKGNILERFSAQQFPDLHSELNLSSLELGDSALYFCASSVAVGGEQYFGPGTRLTVT.